Each of the 14 T cell receptor beta chains below was sequenced from the same sample in a study of T cell repertoires in cytomegalovirus infection. TCRdb reprocessed the reads via MiXCR and lists one record per CDR3 protein. There are 640,000 or so distinct CDR3 sequences in the sample; around 31% occur only once, and 15% to 20% lies in the top ten. Their antigens are not known. The input for sequencing was cultured PBMCs, taken from culture after CMV antigen stimulation. These TCRs come from a human donor in good health (CMV status not recorded). Some clones in this sample may be carry-over from other donors' samples.

This clonotype was counted a few times. The chain carries TRBV7-2 and TRBJ2-7, with 9 bases fitting TRBD2. CDR1 is SGHTA, CDR2 FQGNSA, per germline. The CDR3 runs to 14 residues. Trimming removed 5 bases from V and 4 bases from J; junction bases left unmatched: 6. This CDR3 is CASSPQSGGYEQYF. The CDR3 DNA reads TGTGCCAGCAGCCCACAGAGCGGGGGGTACGAGCAGTACTTC.

In the case of this clonotype: A junction end diverges from the germline sequence, so it may reflect a read error. This sequence joins TRBV7-2 and TRBJ2-2, with D possibly matching TRBD2 (6 bases). This CDR3 is built from 13 residues. Looked up from germline, CDR1 is SGHTA and CDR2 is FQGNSA. The CDR3 coding sequence is TGTGCCAGCAGCTTATCTAGATCGGGGGAGCTGGTTTTT. Amino acids: CASSLSRSGELVF.

The chain has TRBV28 and TRBJ1-2; tentatively, D is TRBD1 (6 bases). In germline, CDR1 is MDHEN, CDR2 SYDVKM. The CDR3 covers 12 residues. V was cut by 7 bases and J by 4 bases, with 10 bases left in between. The DNA of the CDR3 is TGTGCCAGCAAAAGACAGGTCTATGGCTACACCTTC. Its translation is CASKRQVYGYTF.

The chain carries TRBV3-1 and TRBJ1-1; 8 nucleotides agree with TRBD1. Per germline, CDR1 LGHDT and CDR2 YNNKEL (reference sequence). This CDR3 is 13 amino acids long. With V trimmed by 6 bases and J by 7 bases, 7 bases remained unmatched. CDR3 loop: CASSPTGGGEAFF. The CDR3 coding sequence is TGTGCCAGCAGTCCTACAGGGGGGGGTGAAGCTTTCTTT.

The chain is built from TRBV4-1 and TRBJ1-2; D remains unclear. The CDR3 covers 15 residues. Germline V gene data show CDR1 as MGHRA and CDR2 as YSYEKL. Trimming shortened V by 1 base and J by 7 bases, and 16 bases separated the two germline ends. The CDR3 is CASSQVIGQAGGYTF. As DNA, the CDR3 is TGCGCCAGCAGCCAAGTCATCGGGCAGGCGGGTGGCTACACCTTC.

This clonotype was recorded at least ten times. The CDR3 spells CASSLAYRGGYEQYF. The CDR3 DNA reads TGTGCCAGCAGCTTAGCGTATAGGGGTGGGTACGAGCAGTACTTC. The V call is TRBV7-6, the J call TRBJ2-7, with D possibly being TRBD1 (5 bases). Germline V lookup: CDR1 SGHVS, CDR2 FNYEAQ. The length of the CDR3 is 15 residues. The V and J ends lost 0 bases and 4 bases respectively, with 13 bases between them.

This clonotype was detected many times. V and J are TRBV7-2 and TRBJ2-7; 8 bases map to TRBD2. CDR1 SGHTA and CDR2 FQGNSA come from the germline V gene. V lost 1 base and J lost 0; bases outside the gene matches: 5. The CDR3 contains 16 residues. The CDR3 region is CASSLVARGGSYEQYF. The CDR3, as DNA: TGTGCCAGCAGCTTAGTCGCCCGGGGGGGCTCCTACGAGCAGTACTTC. The full variable domain, completed using reference TRBV7-2 and TRBJ2-7, is GAGVSQSPSNKVTEKGKDVELRCDPISGHTALYWYRQSLGQGLEFLIYFQGNSAPDKSGLPSDRFSAERTGGSVSTLTIQRTQQEDSAVYLCASSLVARGGSYEQYFGPGTRLTVT.

This clonotype has a handful of counts. In DNA, the CDR3 is TGTGCCAGCACTCCCTGGGACACTGAAGCTTTCTTT. Protein sequence: CASTPWDTEAFF. The chain couples TRBV12-3 or TRBV12-4 to TRBJ1-1, with D unclear. CDR3 length equals 12 residues. V was shortened by 7 bases and J by 3 bases, with 9 bases between the two germline ends.

This chain links TRBV20-1 with TRBJ2-1; D uncertain. The CDR3 is made up of 11 amino acids. From germline, CDR1 is DFQATT and CDR2 SNEGSKA (reference sequence). V was cut by 0 bases and J by 8 bases, with 5 bases left in between. The CDR3: CSAREVYEQFF. CDR3 DNA: TGCAGTGCTAGAGAAGTCTATGAGCAGTTCTTC.

In this sample, this clonotype turned up a few times. The chain uses TRBV28 and TRBJ2-3, with D possibly being TRBD1 or TRBD2 (5 bases each). Germline-derived CDR1 and CDR2 are MDHEN and SYDVKM. The V gene lost 8 bases and the J gene lost 4 bases, with 22 bases spanning the gap. This CDR3 is built from 16 residues. CDR3 loop: CASSPVRGEVADTQYF. As DNA, the CDR3 is TGTGCCAGCTCCCCGGTTAGGGGAGAAGTGGCAGATACGCAGTATTTT. The full variable domain, with the rest looked up from reference TRBV28 and TRBJ2-3, is DVKVTQSSRYLVKRTGEKVFLECVQDMDHENMFWYRQDPGLGLRLIYFSYDVKMKEKGDIPEGYSVSREKKERFSLILESASTNQTSMYLCASSPVRGEVADTQYFGPGTRLTVL.

This clonotype was seen a few times. The chain carries TRBV19 and TRBJ1-5; D is unclear. With 1 base removed from V and 9 bases from J, the gap between germline ends came to 16 bases. The germline V gene has CDR1 LNHDA and CDR2 SQIVND (reference sequence). The CDR3 sequence is 15 residues long. The CDR3 sequence is CASSIGQSSLGPQHF. The CDR3 coding sequence is TGTGCCAGTAGTATAGGACAATCCAGCTTAGGGCCCCAGCATTTT.

The table lists this clonotype with a few counts. The chain employs TRBV20-1 and TRBJ2-5; TRBD2 is a possible D gene (6 bases). The CDR3 runs 13 residues. The V gene's germline CDR1 is DFQATT and CDR2 SNEGSKA (reference sequence). V was shortened by 5 bases and J by 2 bases, with 12 bases between the two germline ends. CDR3 in amino acids: CSAVTGTQETQYF. CDR3 nucleotide sequence: TGCAGTGCTGTAACCGGGACTCAAGAGACCCAGTACTTC.

This clonotype occurred once. The chain combines TRBV9 with TRBJ2-3; D possibly corresponds to TRBD1 (5 bases). Germline loops: CDR1 SGDLS, CDR2 YYNGEE. Trimming cost V 2 bases and J 4 bases, with 11 bases left between them. This CDR3 is 14 amino acids long. CDR3 nucleotide sequence: TGTGCCAGCAGCGTCACAGGCAGCGCAGATACGCAGTATTTT. Its translation: CASSVTGSADTQYF.

The chain carries TRBV27 and TRBJ2-7; a possible D gene is TRBD2 (6 bases). This CDR3 region has 14 residues. V gave up 3 bases and J gave up 2 bases, with 11 bases separating them. The germline V gene encodes CDR1 MNHEY and CDR2 SMNVEV (reference sequence). The CDR3 nucleotides are TGTGCCAGCAGTTTCCCCGGGGGACCCTACGAGCAGTACTTC. Protein product: CASSFPGGPYEQYF.